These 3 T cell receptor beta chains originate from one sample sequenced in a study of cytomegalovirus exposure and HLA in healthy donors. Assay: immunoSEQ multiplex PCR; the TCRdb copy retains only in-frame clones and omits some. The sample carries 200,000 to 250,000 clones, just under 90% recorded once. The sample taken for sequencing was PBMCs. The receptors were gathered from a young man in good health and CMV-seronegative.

The CDR3 sequence: CASSQEGPRTSGNYEQYF. The CDR3 DNA reads TGTGCCAGCAGCCAAGAGGGACCTAGGACTAGCGGGAACTACGAGCAGTACTTC. The J gene is TRBJ2-7, the V gene TRBV4-2; 12 nucleotides line up with TRBD2. There are 18 residues in the CDR3. Trimming at V came to 0 bases and at J to 3 bases, leaving 9 bases not matched to a gene. Looked up from germline, CDR1 is LGHNA and CDR2 is YNFKEQ.

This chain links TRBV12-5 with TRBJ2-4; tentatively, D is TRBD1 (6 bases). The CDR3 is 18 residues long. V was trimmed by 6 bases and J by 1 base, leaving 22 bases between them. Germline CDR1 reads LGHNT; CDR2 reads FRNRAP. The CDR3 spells CASGLRFAGTKAKNIQYF. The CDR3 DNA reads TGTGCTAGTGGCTTAAGATTTGCCGGGACAAAGGCCAAAAACATTCAGTACTTC. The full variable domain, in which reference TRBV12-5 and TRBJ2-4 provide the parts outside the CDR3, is DARVTQTPRHKVTEMGQEVTMRCQPILGHNTVFWYRQTMMQGLELLAYFRNRAPLDDSGMPKDRFSAEMPDATLATLKIQPSEPRDSAVYFCASGLRFAGTKAKNIQYFGAGTRLSVL.

CDR3 in amino acids: CASSVEMAEGTDTQYF. CDR3 coding DNA: TGTGCCAGCAGCGTAGAAATGGCGGAGGGCACAGATACGCAGTATTTT. V is TRBV9 and J is TRBJ2-3; possibly TRBD2 for D (5 bases). The CDR3 spans 16 residues. Germline V lookup: CDR1 SGDLS, CDR2 YYNGEE. V shed 0 bases and J shed 1 base, with 12 bases lying between them.